The clone carrying this TCR beta chain has only a few counts. Its specificity is unknown. This sample is part of a study of T-cell reconstitution after alpha-beta-depleted transplantation in children. A TCRbeta library incorporating unique molecular identifiers was prepared. TCRdb re-called the PCR reads with MiXCR, one entry per CDR3 protein. The sample consists of 700,000 to 950,000 distinct CDR3 sequences, approximately 15% of them appearing once. General study points: In patients about two months after transplant, alpha-beta T cells reportedly arose from several hundred expanded graft clones. After transplant, high TCRbeta diversity at day 60 in some patients arose from surviving recipient T cells and thymic progenitors. T-cell counts and diversity were attributed mostly to newly produced T cells one year after transplant.

Germline values: CDR1 SQVTM, CDR2 ANQGSEA. The junction had 12 bases not matched to a gene; V was cut back by 6 bases and J by 5 bases. CDR3 length equals 16 residues. The rearrangement links TRBV29-1 to TRBJ2-1; 11 positions agree with TRBD1. This sequence originates from a male patient under 18 who had a stem cell transplant for acute lymphoblastic leukemia, so the T cells may come from the graft donor. The sequencing here drew on PBMCs, mostly from graft donor cells, taken 360 days after TCRalphabeta/CD19-depleted stem cell transplant. Here the CDR3 DNA reads TGCAGCGTCGGACAGGGGGCCGGCGGGGCCAACAATGAGCAGTTCTTC. It encodes CSVGQGAGGANNEQFF.